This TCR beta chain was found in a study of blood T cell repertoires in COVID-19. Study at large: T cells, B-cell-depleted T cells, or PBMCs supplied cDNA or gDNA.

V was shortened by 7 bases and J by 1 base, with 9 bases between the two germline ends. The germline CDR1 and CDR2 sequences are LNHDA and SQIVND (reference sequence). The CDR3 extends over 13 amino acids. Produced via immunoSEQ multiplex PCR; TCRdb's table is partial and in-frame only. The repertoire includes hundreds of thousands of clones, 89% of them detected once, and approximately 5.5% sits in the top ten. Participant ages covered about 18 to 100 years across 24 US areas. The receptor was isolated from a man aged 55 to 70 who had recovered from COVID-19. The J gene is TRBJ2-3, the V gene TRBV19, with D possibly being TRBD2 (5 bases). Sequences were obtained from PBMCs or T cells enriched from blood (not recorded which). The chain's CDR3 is CASTSGRTDTQYF. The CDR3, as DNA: TGTGCCAGTACCAGCGGACGCACAGATACGCAGTATTTT.